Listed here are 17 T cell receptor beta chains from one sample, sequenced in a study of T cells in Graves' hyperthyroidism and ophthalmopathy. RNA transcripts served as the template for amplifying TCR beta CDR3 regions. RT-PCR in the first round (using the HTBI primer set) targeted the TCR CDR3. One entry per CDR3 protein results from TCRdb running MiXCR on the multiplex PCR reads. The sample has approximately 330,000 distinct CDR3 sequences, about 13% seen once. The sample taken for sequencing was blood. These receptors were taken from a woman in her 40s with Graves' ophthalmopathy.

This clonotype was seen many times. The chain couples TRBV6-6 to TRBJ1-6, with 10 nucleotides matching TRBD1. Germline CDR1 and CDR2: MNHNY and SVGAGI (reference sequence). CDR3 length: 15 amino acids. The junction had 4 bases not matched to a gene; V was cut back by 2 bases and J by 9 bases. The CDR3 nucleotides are TGTGCCAGCAGTTACGACAGGGGGCGGGGTTCACCCCTCCACTTT. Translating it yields CASSYDRGRGSPLHF.

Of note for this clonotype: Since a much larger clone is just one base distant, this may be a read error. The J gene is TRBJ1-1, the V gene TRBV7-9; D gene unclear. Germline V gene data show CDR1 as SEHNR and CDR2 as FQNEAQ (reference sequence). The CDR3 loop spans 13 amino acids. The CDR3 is CASSLLSSTDAFF. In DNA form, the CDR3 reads TGTGCCAGCAGCTTACTATCGAGCACTGACGCTTTCTTT.

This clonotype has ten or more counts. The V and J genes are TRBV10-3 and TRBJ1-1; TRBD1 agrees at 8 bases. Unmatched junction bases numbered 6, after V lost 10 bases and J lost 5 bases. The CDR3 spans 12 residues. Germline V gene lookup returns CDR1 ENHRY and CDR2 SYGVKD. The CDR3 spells CASRGPGTEAFF. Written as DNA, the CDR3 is TGTGCCAGCAGGGGGCCGGGGACTGAAGCTTTCTTT.

The CDR3 loop reads CASSPGIWDFDTEAFF. CDR3 in DNA: TGTGCCAGCAGCCCGGGGATTTGGGACTTCGACACTGAAGCTTTCTTT. The J gene is TRBJ1-1, the V gene TRBV5-4; possibly TRBD1 for D (5 bases). V was pared by 4 bases and J by 3 bases, with 19 bases between. This CDR3 has 16 residues. Germline-derived CDR1 and CDR2 are SGHNT and YYREEE (reference sequence).

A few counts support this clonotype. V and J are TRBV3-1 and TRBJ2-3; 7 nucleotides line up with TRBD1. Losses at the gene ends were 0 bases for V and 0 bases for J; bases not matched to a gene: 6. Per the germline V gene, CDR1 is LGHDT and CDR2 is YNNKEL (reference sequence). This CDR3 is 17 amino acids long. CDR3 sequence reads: CASSQERGLKSTDTQYF. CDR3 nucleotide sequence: TGTGCCAGCAGCCAAGAGAGGGGGCTAAAAAGCACAGATACGCAGTATTTT.

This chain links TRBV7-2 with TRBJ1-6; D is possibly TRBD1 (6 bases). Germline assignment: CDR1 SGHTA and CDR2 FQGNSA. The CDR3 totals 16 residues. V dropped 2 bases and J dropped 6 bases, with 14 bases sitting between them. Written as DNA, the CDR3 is TGTGCCAGCAGCTTAAAGGGCGGACAGATTAATTCACCCCTCCACTTT. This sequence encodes CASSLKGGQINSPLHF.

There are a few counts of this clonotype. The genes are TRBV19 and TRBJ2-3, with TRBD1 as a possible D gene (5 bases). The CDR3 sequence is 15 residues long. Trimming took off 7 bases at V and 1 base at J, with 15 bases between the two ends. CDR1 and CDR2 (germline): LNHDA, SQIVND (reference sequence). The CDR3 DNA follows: TGTGCCAGTATCCGACAGCCAGGGCGCACAGATACGCAGTATTTT. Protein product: CASIRQPGRTDTQYF.

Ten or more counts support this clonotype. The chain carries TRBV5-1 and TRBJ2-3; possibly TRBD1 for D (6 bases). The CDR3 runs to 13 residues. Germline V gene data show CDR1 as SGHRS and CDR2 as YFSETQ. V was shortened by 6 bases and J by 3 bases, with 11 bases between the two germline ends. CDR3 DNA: TGCGCCAGCACCATACAGGGTACAGATACGCAGTATTTT. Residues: CASTIQGTDTQYF.

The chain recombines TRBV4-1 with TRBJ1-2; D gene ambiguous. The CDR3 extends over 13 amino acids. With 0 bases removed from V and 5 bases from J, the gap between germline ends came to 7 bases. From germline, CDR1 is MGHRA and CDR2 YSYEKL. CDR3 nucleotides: TGCGCCAGCAGCCAAGACGGTCCTTATGGCTACACCTTC. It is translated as CASSQDGPYGYTF.

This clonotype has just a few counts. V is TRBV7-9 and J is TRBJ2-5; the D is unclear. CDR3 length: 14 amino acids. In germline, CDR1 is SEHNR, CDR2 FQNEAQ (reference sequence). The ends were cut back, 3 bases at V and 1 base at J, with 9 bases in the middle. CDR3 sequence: CASSFNAVQETQYF. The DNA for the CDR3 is TGTGCCAGCAGCTTCAATGCGGTCCAAGAGACCCAGTACTTC.

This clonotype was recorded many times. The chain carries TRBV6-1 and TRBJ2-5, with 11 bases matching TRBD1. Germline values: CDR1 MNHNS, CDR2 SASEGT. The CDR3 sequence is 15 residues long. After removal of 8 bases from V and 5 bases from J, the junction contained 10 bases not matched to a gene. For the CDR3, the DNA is TGTGCCAGCGTTGGGACAGGGGGGTTAGTGGAGACCCAGTACTTC. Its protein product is CASVGTGGLVETQYF.

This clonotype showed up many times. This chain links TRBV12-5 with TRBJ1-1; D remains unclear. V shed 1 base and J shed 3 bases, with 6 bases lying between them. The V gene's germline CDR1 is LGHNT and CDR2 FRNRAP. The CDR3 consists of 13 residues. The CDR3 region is CASGLGVHTEAFF. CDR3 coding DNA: TGTGCTAGTGGTTTGGGGGTACACACTGAAGCTTTCTTT.

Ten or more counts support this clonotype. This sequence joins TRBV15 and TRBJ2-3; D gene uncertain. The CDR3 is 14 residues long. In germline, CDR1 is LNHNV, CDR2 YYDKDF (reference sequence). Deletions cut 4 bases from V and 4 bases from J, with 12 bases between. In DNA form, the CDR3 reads TGTGCCACCAGCACCATTTCCCCCTCAGATACGCAGTATTTT. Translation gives CATSTISPSDTQYF.

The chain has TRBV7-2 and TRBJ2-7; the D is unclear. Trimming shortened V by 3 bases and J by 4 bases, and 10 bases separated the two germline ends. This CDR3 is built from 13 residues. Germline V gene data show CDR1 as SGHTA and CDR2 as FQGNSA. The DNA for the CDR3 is TGTGCCAGCAGCTTTTTATCCTGGTACGAGCAGTACTTC. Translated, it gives CASSFLSWYEQYF.

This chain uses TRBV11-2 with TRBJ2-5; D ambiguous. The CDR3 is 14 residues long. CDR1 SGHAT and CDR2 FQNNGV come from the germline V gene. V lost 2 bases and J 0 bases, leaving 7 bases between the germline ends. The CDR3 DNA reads TGTGCCAGCAGCTTAATGGCAGACCAAGAGACCCAGTACTTC. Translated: CASSLMADQETQYF.

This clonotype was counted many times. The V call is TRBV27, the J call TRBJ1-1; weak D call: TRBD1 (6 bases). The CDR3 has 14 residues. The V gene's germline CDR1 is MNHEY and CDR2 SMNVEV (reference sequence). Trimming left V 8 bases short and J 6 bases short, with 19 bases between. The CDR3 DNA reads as TGTGCCAGCCGCCGCCAGGGGTATATCCCTGAAGCTTTCTTT. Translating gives CASRRQGYIPEAFF.

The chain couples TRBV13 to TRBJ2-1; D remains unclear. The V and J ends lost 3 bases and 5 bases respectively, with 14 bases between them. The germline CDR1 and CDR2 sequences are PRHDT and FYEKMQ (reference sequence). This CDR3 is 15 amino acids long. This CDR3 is CASSFEDDDHNEQFF. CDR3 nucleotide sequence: TGTGCCAGCAGCTTTGAGGACGACGACCACAATGAGCAGTTCTTC.